Each of the 27 T cell receptor beta chains below was sequenced from the same sample in a study of blood T cell repertoires in COVID-19. TCRdb keeps only in-frame clones here, not all; method: immunoSEQ multiplex PCR. The table has around 170,000 clones, about 80% seen once. Sequenced input: peripheral blood. Receptor source: a man aged 30-40 years with active or convalescent COVID-19.

J is TRBJ1-4 and V is TRBV5-1; a possible D gene is TRBD1 (5 bases). The CDR3 consists of 15 residues. V lost 4 bases and J 2 bases, leaving 12 bases between the germline ends. CDR1 and CDR2 (germline): SGHRS, YFSETQ. The DNA of the CDR3 is TGCGCCAGCAGCCCCCAGGGAGGGACTAATGAAAAACTGTTTTTT. Translation gives CASSPQGGTNEKLFF.

The chain links TRBV4-1 to TRBJ1-4, with D possibly matching TRBD1 (5 bases). Trimming pared 1 base from V and 0 bases from J, leaving 15 bases between. Germline CDR1 MGHRA, CDR2 YSYEKL. This CDR3 spans 18 amino acids. The CDR3 loop reads CASSQGRGTDSTNEKLFF. The CDR3 nucleotides are TGCGCCAGCAGCCAAGGACGAGGGACTGACTCAACTAATGAAAAACTGTTTTTT.

The CDR3 loop reads CASSRELAGTDNEQFF. CDR3 DNA: TGCGCCAGCAGCCGGGAGCTAGCGGGAACCGACAATGAGCAGTTCTTC. This chain links TRBV4-1 with TRBJ2-1; 9 bases match TRBD2. The CDR3 runs to 16 residues. Germline CDR1 is MGHRA and CDR2 is YSYEKL. J lost 5 bases, V lost 4 bases, and 9 bases had no gene match.

The chain employs TRBV19 and TRBJ2-3, with D possibly matching TRBD2 (6 bases). The CDR3 covers 14 residues. The germline CDR1 and CDR2 sequences are LNHDA and SQIVND (reference sequence). V lost 5 bases and J lost 4, with 13 bases in between. CDR3 nucleotide sequence: TGTGCCAGTAGTGGGGGGACGCCGCCAGATACGCAGTATTTT. Translating gives CASSGGTPPDTQYF.

The gene calls are TRBV7-9 and TRBJ2-2; D uncertain. Germline V gene sequence: CDR1 SEHNR, CDR2 FQNEAQ (reference sequence). Deletions cut 2 bases from V and 3 bases from J, with 13 bases between. The CDR3 totals 16 residues. CDR3 nucleotides: TGTGCCAGCAGCTTAAGAGGTTCTGGTTACACCGGGGAGCTGTTTTTT. The encoded protein is CASSLRGSGYTGELFF.

J is TRBJ2-7 and V is TRBV6-1; tentatively, D is TRBD1 (5 bases). There are 13 residues in the CDR3. CDR1 and CDR2 (germline): MNHNS, SASEGT. V lost 2 bases and J lost 5, with 10 bases in between. The CDR3 region is CASSELQGHEQYV. The CDR3 region has the DNA TGTGCCAGCAGTGAACTTCAGGGCCACGAGCAGTACGTC.

This clone was recorded once. This sequence joins TRBV7-6 and TRBJ2-5; 12 bases fit TRBD2. V lost 4 bases to trimming and J lost 3 bases; unmatched junction nucleotides: 6. This CDR3 region has 16 residues. Germline V gene data show CDR1 as SGHVS and CDR2 as FNYEAQ. In DNA, the CDR3 is TGTGCCAGCAGCTCTACTAGCGGGGGGTTAGAAGAGACCCAGTACTTC. The encoded protein is CASSSTSGGLEETQYF.

V is TRBV5-4 and J is TRBJ1-4, with 10 nucleotides matching TRBD1. V trimming: 4 bases; J trimming: 8 bases; junction bases outside the gene matches: 8. The CDR3 is 15 amino acids. The germline V gene has CDR1 SGHNT and CDR2 YYREEE (reference sequence). CDR3 region: CASSPPGQGGEKLFF. The CDR3 DNA reads TGTGCCAGCAGCCCCCCCGGACAGGGGGGAGAAAAACTGTTTTTT.

The rearrangement uses TRBV3-1 (or the pseudogene TRBV3-2) and TRBJ1-2, with TRBD1 identical over 7 bases. J gave up 2 bases and V 4 bases, and 10 bases lay outside the gene matches. The CDR3 loop spans 16 amino acids. Germline CDR1 and CDR2: LGHDT and YNNKEL (reference sequence). The CDR3 sequence is CASSPTQTGRNYGYTF. The DNA for the CDR3 is TGTGCCAGCAGCCCAACCCAGACAGGGAGGAACTATGGCTACACCTTC.

The chain couples TRBV6-5 to TRBJ2-2; D unclear. This CDR3 contains 13 residues. The V gene's germline CDR1 is MNHEY and CDR2 SVGAGI. Trimming removed 2 bases from V and 7 bases from J, with 8 bases in between. This CDR3 is CASSYRANGELFF. The CDR3 coding sequence is TGTGCCAGCAGTTACAGAGCGAACGGGGAGCTGTTTTTT.

The chain uses TRBV7-9 and TRBJ2-7; 8 positions match TRBD1. Germline CDR1 is SEHNR and CDR2 is FQNEAQ (reference sequence). V was clipped by 7 bases and J by 6 bases; unmatched bases: 14. There are 15 residues in the CDR3. CDR3 DNA sequence: TGTGCCAGCACCAGGGGTCGGACAGGGCCGTCCGAGCAGTACTTC. Translation: CASTRGRTGPSEQYF. Full variable domain (outside the CDR3, taken from reference TRBV7-9 and TRBJ2-7): DTGVSQNPRHKITKRGQNVTFRCDPISEHNRLYWYRQTLGQGPEFLTYFQNEAQLEKSRLLSDRFSAERPKGSFSTLEIQRTEQGDSAMYLCASTRGRTGPSEQYFGPGTRLTVT.

A note on this clone: Other DNA sequences of this sample code for an identical CDR3. CDR3 loop: CASSLGTAYEQYF. In DNA form, the CDR3 reads TGTGCCAGCAGTCTCGGGACAGCTTACGAGCAGTACTTC. The J gene is TRBJ2-7, the V gene TRBV27, with 7 bases matching TRBD1. Germline V CDR1 and CDR2: MNHEY, SMNVEV (reference sequence). Germline trimming cut 5 bases from V and 4 bases from J; bases unmatched to any gene: 5. CDR3 length equals 13 residues.

The chain combines TRBV5-1 with TRBJ2-2; no firm D call. Trimming removed 4 bases at V and 1 base at J, with 8 bases between. Per the germline V gene, CDR1 is SGHRS and CDR2 is YFSETQ. The CDR3 totals 14 residues. The CDR3 loop is CASSLARNTGELFF. CDR3 coding DNA: TGCGCCAGCAGCCTCGCTAGGAACACCGGGGAGCTGTTTTTT.

The CDR3 loop reads CASSNQRPRKETQYF. The CDR3 region has the DNA TGTGCCAGCAGCAATCAGAGGCCCCGGAAAGAGACCCAGTACTTC. The chain carries TRBV21-1 and TRBJ2-5; the D call of TRBD2 is as the table states it, not checked on the DNA. TRBV21-1 is noted as a pseudogene. This CDR3 is built from 15 residues.

This chain uses TRBV2 with TRBJ1-1, with a possible D match to TRBD1 (5 bases). Germline CDR1 SNHLY, CDR2 FYNNEI. The CDR3 is 14 residues long. V was cut by 6 bases and J by 4 bases, with 15 bases left in between. The CDR3 spells CASRARVGVTEAFF. The CDR3 DNA reads as TGTGCCAGCAGGGCCAGGGTTGGCGTCACTGAAGCTTTCTTT.

Regarding this clone: Other nucleotide sequences from this sample produce the same CDR3. The chain couples TRBV3-1 (or the pseudogene TRBV3-2) to TRBJ2-2, with D uncertain. The CDR3 is made up of 14 amino acids. Germline V CDR1 and CDR2: LGHDT, YNNKEL (reference sequence). V gave up 0 bases and J gave up 5 bases, with 7 bases separating them. CDR3 nucleotide sequence: TGTGCCAGCAGCCAAGAAGGAGCAACCGGGGAGCTGTTTTTT. As protein: CASSQEGATGELFF.

The gene calls are TRBV12-5 and TRBJ2-5; TRBD2 aligns across 9 bases. Looked up from germline, CDR1 is LGHNT and CDR2 is FRNRAP. Unmatched junction bases numbered 11, after V lost 6 bases and J lost 6 bases. The CDR3 consists of 15 residues. Written as DNA, the CDR3 is TGTGCTAGTGGGTGGGTGGCTAGCGGGAAAAAGACCCAGTACTTC. Translation gives CASGWVASGKKTQYF.

This chain joins TRBV11-3 and TRBJ1-6; D is unresolved. Germline V gene lookup returns CDR1 SGHNT and CDR2 YENEEA. The CDR3 consists of 14 residues. The ends were cut back, 7 bases at V and 0 bases at J, with 7 bases in the middle. CDR3 in amino acids: CASKTDSYNSPLHF. The CDR3 DNA follows: TGTGCCAGCAAAACAGACTCCTATAATTCACCCCTCCACTTT.

This chain links TRBV9 with TRBJ2-1; D might be TRBD2 (5 bases). The CDR3 is made up of 16 amino acids. CDR1 is SGDLS and CDR2 is YYNGEE in the germline V gene. V lost 5 bases, J lost 0 bases, and 15 bases lay in between. CDR3 nucleotide sequence: TGTGCCAGCAGTGATGGGAGCGGTAGCTCCTACAATGAGCAGTTCTTC. It is translated as CASSDGSGSSYNEQFF.

The chain uses TRBV11-2 and TRBJ2-7, with D possibly TRBD2 on 5 matching bases. The CDR3 spans 11 residues. Germline CDR1 and CDR2: SGHAT and FQNNGV. The V gene lost 5 bases and the J gene lost 4 bases, with 6 bases spanning the gap. CDR3 bases: TGTGCCAGCAGCGCGGGTTACGAGCAGTACGTC. It specifies CASSAGYEQYV.

The sample holds a few counts of this clone. The V call is TRBV19, the J call TRBJ2-7; perhaps TRBD2 as D (6 bases). The CDR3 runs to 16 residues. Per germline, CDR1 LNHDA and CDR2 SQIVND (reference sequence). Trimming left V 3 bases short and J 3 bases short, with 18 bases between. CDR3 bases: TGTGCCAGTAGTATGAGGTTCGGAGGGCAAATCTACGAGCAGTACTTC. This encodes CASSMRFGGQIYEQYF.

As to this clone: One junction end does not reproduce the germline sequence, and a read error may be involved. The chain is built from TRBV27 and TRBJ1-5; 9 bases align to TRBD1. The CDR3 runs 11 residues. The germline V gene has CDR1 MNHEY and CDR2 SMNVEV (reference sequence). The CDR3 DNA reads as TGTGCCAGCAGTTCAGGACAGGGGAGGTTTTTT. Its translation is CASSSGQGRFF.

The chain combines TRBV11-3 with TRBJ2-5; TRBD1 aligns across 7 bases. CDR3 length equals 13 residues. Germline trimming cut 5 bases from V and 5 bases from J; bases unmatched to any gene: 5. The germline V gene has CDR1 SGHNT and CDR2 YENEEA. CDR3 loop: CASSPTGTETQYF. The CDR3 DNA reads TGTGCCAGCAGCCCGACAGGGACGGAGACCCAGTACTTC.

The J gene is TRBJ1-1, the V gene TRBV4-1; tentative D call: TRBD1 (5 bases). The germline V gene encodes CDR1 MGHRA and CDR2 YSYEKL. CDR3 length: 15 residues. Trimming cost V 3 bases and J 6 bases, with 17 bases left between them. Written as DNA, the CDR3 is TGCGCCAGCAGCCACGGGGGGATTGTGATCCCTGAAGCTTTCTTT. It is translated as CASSHGGIVIPEAFF.

V usage is TRBV6-5 and J usage is TRBJ1-3; 8 positions match TRBD1. Losses at the gene ends were 4 bases for V and 3 bases for J; bases not matched to a gene: 5. The CDR3 length is 15 residues. CDR1 and CDR2 (germline): MNHEY, SVGAGI. The CDR3 spells CASSWDRRDGNTIYF. In DNA form, the CDR3 reads TGTGCCAGCAGTTGGGACAGGCGTGATGGAAACACCATATATTTT.

The chain uses TRBV7-3 and TRBJ2-6; TRBD1 matches at 7 bases. The CDR3 runs to 16 residues. J gave up 0 bases and V 5 bases, and 4 bases lay outside the gene matches. Germline loops: CDR1 SGHTA, CDR2 FQGTGA. The CDR3 bases are TGTGCCAGCAGCGCGGACAGGCCCTCTGGGGCCAACGTCCTGACTTTC. Translated: CASSADRPSGANVLTF. The full variable domain, with the rest looked up from reference TRBV7-3 and TRBJ2-6, is GAGVSQTPSNKVTEKGKYVELRCDPISGHTALYWYRQSLGQGPEFLIYFQGTGAADDSGLPNDRFFAVRPEGSVSTLKIQRTERGDSAVYLCASSADRPSGANVLTFGAGSRLTVL.

The chain has TRBV21-1 and TRBJ2-3; the table's D gene call, TRBD2, was not cross checked with the DNA. TRBV21-1 is classified as a pseudogene. There are 20 residues in the CDR3. The CDR3 DNA is TGTGCCAGCAGCAGGGATCCGGGACTAGCGGGGATGGAGAACACAGATACGCAGTATTTT. It codes for CASSRDPGLAGMENTDTQYF.